These 28 T cell receptor beta chains were sequenced from one sample in a study of T cells in localized non-small cell lung cancer (TCRdb year 2020). Library generation was performed with the immunoSEQ multiplex PCR assay. TCRdb retrieved this table from immuneACCESS and kept in-frame rearrangements only. Not all clones are present; in checked studies, unresolved V genes account for under half, and no reason is known for the remainder. In this sample the table shows 37,000 or so clones, 88% of which occur a single time. The ten top clones hold approximately 2.6% of the sample. Sequenced material: peripheral blood, taken before any cancer treatment. The source is a woman aged 35 to 69 with stage I lung adenocarcinoma.

The chain uses TRBV18 and TRBJ2-3; D might be TRBD1 (6 bases). The CDR3 has 13 residues. Germline V CDR1 and CDR2: KGHSH, LQKENI. V lost 2 bases to trimming and J lost 4 bases, with 7 bases between them. In DNA form, the CDR3 reads TGTGCCAGCTCACCAGGGGGCGCAGATACGCAGTATTTT. It is translated as CASSPGGADTQYF. The full variable domain, completed using reference TRBV18 and TRBJ2-3, is NAGVMQNPRHLVRRRGQEARLRCSPMKGHSHVYWYRQLPEEGLKFMVYLQKENIIDESGMPKERFSAEFPKEGPSILRIQQVVRGDSAAYFCASSPGGADTQYFGPGTRLTVL.

In its sample, this clone was seen once. The V gene is TRBV30, the J gene TRBJ2-3; unclear D gene. CDR1 is GTSNPN and CDR2 is SVGIG in the germline V gene (reference sequence). CDR3 length: 12 amino acids. V was trimmed by 5 bases and J by 2 bases, leaving 8 bases between them. CDR3 DNA sequence: TGTGCCTGGGGGTGGACCACAGATACGCAGTATTTT. It translates to CAWGWTTDTQYF.

The J gene is TRBJ2-5, the V gene TRBV18; D remains ambiguous. The CDR3 spans 13 residues. Trimming removed 3 bases at V and 5 bases at J, with 10 bases between. Germline V CDR1 and CDR2: KGHSH, LQKENI. The CDR3 is CASSPLRLETQYF. For the CDR3, the DNA is TGTGCCAGCTCACCTCTGAGGCTGGAGACCCAGTACTTC.

CDR3: CAWSVISTGELFF. In nucleotides, the CDR3 is TGTGCCTGGAGTGTGATCAGCACGGGGGAGCTGTTTTTT. This rearrangement joins TRBV30 to TRBJ2-2, with D unresolved. Deletions cut 0 bases from V and 8 bases from J, with 10 bases between. Germline CDR1 reads GTSNPN; CDR2 reads SVGIG (reference sequence). This CDR3 is built from 13 residues.

The chain combines TRBV30 with TRBJ1-4; D remains unclear. CDR1 and CDR2 from the germline V gene are GTSNPN and SVGIG (reference sequence). The CDR3 is 13 residues long. V was pared by 6 bases and J by 3 bases, with 11 bases between. This CDR3 reads CACEPAPNEKLFF. The CDR3 nucleotides read TGTGCCTGCGAGCCCGCACCTAATGAAAAACTGTTTTTT.

The rearrangement joins TRBV2 to TRBJ1-4; 7 bases fit TRBD1. The germline V gene encodes CDR1 SNHLY and CDR2 FYNNEI. This CDR3 has 14 residues. V lost 4 bases and J lost 8; bases outside the gene matches: 7. The CDR3 reads CASSVQGQGEKLFF. CDR3 DNA sequence: TGTGCCAGCAGTGTACAGGGGCAGGGGGAAAAACTGTTTTTT.

This clone was seen a single time. The rearrangement uses TRBV7-8 and TRBJ2-5; 7 bases match TRBD1. The ends lost 5 bases at V and 5 bases at J; junction bases unmatched: 11. Germline V gives CDR1 SGHVS, CDR2 FQNEAQ. The CDR3 runs 15 residues. DNA of the CDR3: TGTGCCAGCAGCGGGTGGGTCGCCAGGGGGGAGACCCAGTACTTC. The encoded protein is CASSGWVARGETQYF.

The V and J genes are TRBV6-6 and TRBJ2-3; D is perhaps TRBD1 or TRBD2 (5 bases each). The CDR3 is 12 residues long. Per the germline V gene, CDR1 is MNHNY and CDR2 is SVGAGI (reference sequence). V was clipped by 6 bases and J by 6 bases, with 10 bases between them. This CDR3 reads CASRGAGDTQYF. Here the CDR3 DNA reads TGTGCCAGCAGAGGGGCGGGCGATACGCAGTATTTT.

In nucleotides, the CDR3 is TGCAGCATCGAATCCGGACAGGGATGGGGCTACACCTTC. Its protein is CSIESGQGWGYTF. J is TRBJ1-2 and V is TRBV29-1; 8 nucleotides match TRBD1. The CDR3 is 13 residues long. J was trimmed by 8 bases and V by 8 bases; bases with no gene match: 13. The germline CDR1 and CDR2 sequences are SQVTM and ANQGSEA.

This clone has only a few counts. The rearrangement links TRBV7-8 to TRBJ1-2, with D uncertain. V was pared by 3 bases and J by 1 base, with 6 bases between. CDR1 is SGHVS, CDR2 FQNEAQ, per germline. The CDR3 is 13 amino acids. CDR3 bases: TGTGCCAGCAGCTTTAAAAATAACTATGGCTACACCTTC. The encoded protein is CASSFKNNYGYTF.

V and J are TRBV27 and TRBJ1-1; D is unclear. With 7 bases removed from V and 2 bases from J, the gap between germline ends came to 20 bases. There are 16 residues in the CDR3. CDR1 is MNHEY and CDR2 is SMNVEV in the germline V gene (reference sequence). This CDR3 is CASNHRLTQTNTEAFF. Here the CDR3 DNA reads TGTGCCAGCAACCACAGACTAACGCAGACTAACACTGAAGCTTTCTTT.

The chain employs TRBV2 and TRBJ1-1; tentatively, D is TRBD1 (5 bases). The ends were cut back, 10 bases at V and 7 bases at J, with 16 bases in the middle. This CDR3 comprises 12 residues. In germline, CDR1 is SNHLY, CDR2 FYNNEI. The CDR3 region is CATRLGVVEAFF. The DNA of the CDR3 is TGTGCCACCCGTTTAGGGGTTGTTGAAGCTTTCTTT.

The CDR3 region is CATKWQGAGNQPQHF. DNA for the CDR3: TGTGCCACCAAATGGCAGGGGGCGGGAAATCAGCCCCAGCATTTT. This chain uses TRBV19 with TRBJ1-5, with 8 nucleotides matching TRBD1. Germline V gene lookup returns CDR1 LNHDA and CDR2 SQIVND (reference sequence). Losses at the gene ends were 10 bases for V and 4 bases for J; bases not matched to a gene: 12. The CDR3 sequence is 15 residues long.

The chain combines TRBV9 with TRBJ2-3; possibly TRBD2 for D (5 bases). This CDR3 is 15 amino acids long. Trimming pared 0 bases from V and 3 bases from J, leaving 11 bases between. Germline V gene sequence: CDR1 SGDLS, CDR2 YYNGEE. The CDR3 DNA sequence: TGTGCCAGCAGCGTAGAACTAGTATCGACAGATACGCAGTATTTT. This translates into CASSVELVSTDTQYF.

This rearrangement joins TRBV5-1 to TRBJ2-5; D gene ambiguous. V was clipped by 0 bases and J by 1 base, with 7 bases between them. Looked up from germline, CDR1 is SGHRS and CDR2 is YFSETQ. The CDR3 covers 14 residues. The CDR3 region is CASSLGVPQETQYF. DNA for the CDR3: TGCGCCAGCAGCTTGGGGGTGCCCCAAGAGACCCAGTACTTC.

The chain has TRBV19 and TRBJ2-7, with D perhaps TRBD1 (6 bases). CDR1 is LNHDA and CDR2 is SQIVND in the germline V gene (reference sequence). V lost 6 bases, J lost 2 bases, and 14 bases lay in between. CDR3 length: 14 amino acids. As DNA, the CDR3 is TGTGCCAGTAGCCTTGGACAGAGTACCTACGAGCAGTACTTC. Protein product: CASSLGQSTYEQYF.

This clone came up once. V gene TRBV7-3 combines with J gene TRBJ2-1, with D perhaps matching TRBD1 (6 bases). CDR1 and CDR2 from the germline V gene are SGHTA and FQGTGA. The CDR3 spans 16 residues. Between the trimmed V and J ends, which lost 2 bases and 3 bases, there was a span of 14 bases. The CDR3 protein is CASSLGGSIRYNEQFF. The CDR3, as DNA: TGTGCCAGCAGCTTAGGGGGCAGTATACGCTACAATGAGCAGTTCTTC.

The rearrangement uses TRBV6-5 and TRBJ2-5; D is undetermined. Germline CDR1 is MNHEY and CDR2 is SVGAGI. V was pared by 0 bases and J by 2 bases, with 10 bases between. This CDR3 has 15 residues. The CDR3 spells CASSYSGRLQETQYF. The CDR3 DNA reads TGTGCCAGCAGTTACTCGGGTCGGTTACAAGAGACCCAGTACTTC.

The chain links TRBV15 to TRBJ2-2, with TRBD1 identical over 8 bases. Germline V gene data show CDR1 as LNHNV and CDR2 as YYDKDF (reference sequence). The V segment lost 4 bases and the J segment 4 bases; nucleotides outside the gene matches: 5. The CDR3 has 15 amino acids. CDR3: CATSTRTGSTGELFF. In nucleotides, the CDR3 is TGTGCCACCAGCACCCGGACAGGGAGCACCGGGGAGCTGTTTTTT.

The chain couples TRBV18 to TRBJ2-1, with D uncertain. The V and J ends lost 4 bases and 6 bases respectively, with 22 bases between them. CDR1 KGHSH and CDR2 LQKENI come from the germline V gene. This CDR3 has 17 residues. The CDR3 is CASSQSAGSPTVNEQFF. CDR3 bases: TGTGCCAGCTCACAATCCGCCGGGTCCCCGACCGTCAATGAGCAGTTCTTC.

This clone came up a few times. The chain couples TRBV10-3 to TRBJ1-1; D gene uncertain. Germline-derived CDR1 and CDR2 are ENHRY and SYGVKD. Deletions cut 2 bases from V and 11 bases from J, with 15 bases between. The CDR3 is 13 amino acids. CDR3 sequence reads: CAISEEVSSTAFF. In DNA, the CDR3 is TGTGCCATCAGTGAGGAGGTCAGCTCGACGGCTTTCTTT.

The V call is TRBV18, the J call TRBJ1-2, with D hard to call. The CDR3 runs to 15 residues. CDR1 and CDR2 (germline): KGHSH, LQKENI. Trimming shortened V by 0 bases and J by 3 bases, and 11 bases separated the two germline ends. The CDR3, as DNA: TGTGCCAGCTCACCACCGAGTCATTCGGACTATGGCTACACCTTC. Amino acids: CASSPPSHSDYGYTF.

The chain couples TRBV30 to TRBJ1-5; D remains unclear. Germline CDR1 reads GTSNPN; CDR2 reads SVGIG (reference sequence). The CDR3 spans 13 residues. With 4 bases removed from V and 5 bases from J, the gap between germline ends came to 12 bases. As DNA, the CDR3 is TGTGCCTGGAATATGATCCCGGATCAGCCCCAGCATTTT. Its protein is CAWNMIPDQPQHF.

The chain links TRBV5-1 to TRBJ2-3, with D perhaps assigned TRBD1 or TRBD2 (6 bases each). The germline CDR1 and CDR2 sequences are SGHRS and YFSETQ. V lost 4 bases, J lost 1 base, and 13 bases lay in between. This CDR3 is built from 15 residues. The CDR3 loop reads CASSLPGGGTDTQYF. In DNA form, the CDR3 reads TGCGCCAGCAGCCTTCCCGGGGGCGGCACAGATACGCAGTATTTT.

The V and J genes are TRBV11-2 and TRBJ2-3; perhaps TRBD1 as D (6 bases). The CDR3 loop spans 14 amino acids. CDR1 SGHAT and CDR2 FQNNGV come from the germline V gene. Trimming cost V 5 bases and J 3 bases, with 12 bases left between them. The CDR3 is CASSLDSRTDTQYF. CDR3 bases: TGTGCCAGCAGCCTGGACAGCCGGACAGATACGCAGTATTTT.

The chain uses TRBV27 and TRBJ2-7; no reliable D call. Germline loops: CDR1 MNHEY, CDR2 SMNVEV (reference sequence). There are 13 residues in the CDR3. The V end lost 6 bases, the J end lost 0 bases, and 9 bases lay between the germline ends. In DNA, the CDR3 is TGTGCCAGCAGGGCCCCGAACTCCTACGAGCAGTACTTC. This encodes CASRAPNSYEQYF.

DNA of the CDR3: TGTGCCAGCTCACGAGGAAACTCCTACGAGCAGTACTTC. This gives the protein CASSRGNSYEQYF. The chain uses TRBV18 and TRBJ2-7, with unresolved D. This CDR3 is built from 13 residues. Between the trimmed V and J ends, which lost 4 bases and 0 bases, there was a span of 7 bases. Germline lookup yields CDR1 KGHSH and CDR2 LQKENI.

This clone appeared a few times. The rearrangement links TRBV5-1 to TRBJ2-3, with D maybe TRBD2 (5 bases). Trimming took off 0 bases at V and 0 bases at J, with 5 bases between the two ends. Germline values: CDR1 SGHRS, CDR2 YFSETQ. CDR3 length: 14 amino acids. The CDR3 bases are TGCGCCAGCAGCTTGGGGACTAGCACAGATACGCAGTATTTT. Translating it yields CASSLGTSTDTQYF.